Listed below are T cell receptor beta chains from one sample, sequenced in a study of T cells after yellow fever vaccination. TCRdb reprocessed the 5' RACE reads with MiXCR, giving one entry per CDR3 protein. The sample comprises 200,000 to 250,000 distinct CDR3 sequences, roughly 3% of which are singletons, and roughly 3% rests with the top ten. The sample consisted of CD4+ T cells sorted from PBMCs, taken 10 days after the yellow fever booster vaccination. These receptors were collected from a man aged 18 to 29 who received the YFV17D yellow fever vaccine. Each CDR3 is given with its conserved first and last residue. The order of the fields is J gene, D gene, CDR3 length, V gene, clone size, CDR3 protein, CDR3 DNA. D genes are given only for firm matches. Size is stated for part of the rows, as once, few or many counts, or as a class when the clone is expanded.

TRBJ1-1 TRBD1 13 TRBV6-2/TRBV6-3 many CASKGQGAQKAFF TGTGCCAGCAAAGGACAGGGGGCTCAAAAAGCTTTCTTT
TRBJ2-1 . 14 TRBV12-3/TRBV12-4 many CASSHRDRGHEQFF TGTGCCAGCAGCCACCGGGACCGCGGGCATGAGCAGTTCTTC
TRBJ1-5 . 16 TRBV6-2/TRBV6-3 few CASSSQDPGSNQPQHF TGTGCCAGCAGTTCCCAGGACCCGGGGAGCAATCAGCCCCAGCATTTT
TRBJ2-6 . 19 TRBV4-3 . CASSQPEEASFSGANVLTF TGCGCCAGCAGCCAACCTGAGGAGGCAAGCTTTTCTGGGGCCAACGTCCTGACTTTC
TRBJ2-7 . 13 TRBV12-3/TRBV12-4 . CASSLGSEDEQYF TGTGCCAGCAGTTTGGGTAGTGAGGACGAGCAGTACTTC
TRBJ1-4 . 14 TRBV3-1 many CASSQSGSNEKLFF TGTGCCAGCAGCCAATCAGGCTCCAATGAAAAACTGTTTTTT
TRBJ1-2 . 14 TRBV21-1 . CASRPRTGSEGYTF TGTGCCAGCAGACCGCGGACAGGATCAGAGGGCTACACCTTC
TRBJ1-1 . 14 TRBV4-3 few CASSQTMGGTEAFF TGCGCCAGCAGCCAAACCATGGGTGGCACTGAAGCTTTCTTT
TRBJ1-2 . 13 TRBV5-4 few CASSAPSGYGYTF TGTGCCAGCAGCGCTCCCAGCGGCTATGGCTACACCTTC
TRBJ2-1 . 14 TRBV29-1 many CSGTGTPSYNEQFF TGCAGCGGAACCGGGACCCCGTCCTACAATGAGCAGTTCTTC
TRBJ2-6 . 16 TRBV10-3 many CAISESDRAGANVLTF TGTGCCATCAGTGAGTCTGACCGAGCTGGGGCCAACGTCCTGACTTTC
TRBJ2-1 TRBD1 14 TRBV12-3/TRBV12-4 many CASSLGAGGYEQFF TGTGCCAGCAGTTTAGGGGCAGGGGGCTATGAGCAGTTCTTC
TRBJ1-5 . 15 TRBV5-1 many CASSPVGDSNQPQHF TGCGCCAGCAGCCCGGTGGGGGATAGCAATCAGCCCCAGCATTTT
TRBJ2-3 . 11 TRBV10-3 many CATTLGDTQYF TGTGCCACCACTCTCGGGGATACGCAGTATTTT
TRBJ1-5 . 16 TRBV3-1 many CASSEAKGGANQPQHF TGTGCCAGCAGCGAGGCCAAAGGGGGGGCGAATCAGCCCCAGCATTTT
TRBJ2-1 . 12 TRBV14 many CASSQEGYGQFF TGTGCCAGCAGCCAAGAGGGCTACGGGCAGTTCTTC
TRBJ1-2 . 13 TRBV5-6 many CASTPRGWGNYTF TGTGCCAGCACCCCTCGGGGTTGGGGGAACTACACCTTC
TRBJ1-1 . 15 TRBV3-1 . CASSHSSGARGEAFF TGTGCCAGCAGCCATTCGTCGGGGGCGCGGGGTGAAGCTTTCTTT
TRBJ1-4 TRBD1 15 TRBV5-1 . CASSLSATGAEKLFF TGCGCCAGCAGCTTAAGCGCGACAGGGGCTGAAAAACTGTTTTTT
TRBJ2-5 . 13 TRBV5-1 many CASSLTGWETQYF TGCGCCAGCAGCTTGACAGGTTGGGAGACCCAGTACTTC
TRBJ2-3 . 16 TRBV7-2 many CASSLVSGGSTDTQYF TGTGCCAGCAGCTTAGTTTCAGGGGGGAGCACAGATACGCAGTATTTT
TRBJ2-2 . 15 TRBV3-1 many CASSPWGGDAGELFF TGTGCCAGCAGCCCCTGGGGCGGGGACGCCGGGGAGCTGTTTTTT